What follows are 11 T cell receptor beta chains derived from one specimen sequenced in a study of T cell responses to AZD1222 COVID-19 vaccine. Here immunoSEQ multiplex PCR was the method, and the copy in TCRdb shows in-frame clones only, minus some. This sample has 150,000 or so clones; around 85% occur once, and the top ten carry about 7%. The input for sequencing was peripheral blood, taken after recovery from COVID-19. The source of these receptors is an adult who had recovered from COVID-19.

This clone is a singleton in its sample. The chain links TRBV10-1 to TRBJ1-1; D is perhaps TRBD1 (5 bases). This CDR3 spans 13 amino acids. V was pared by 10 bases and J by 7 bases, with 19 bases between. Germline lookup yields CDR1 WNHNN and CDR2 SYGVQD (reference sequence). The CDR3, as DNA: TGCGCCACCGAGAAAACAAGACAGATTGAAGCTTTCTTT. This codes for CATEKTRQIEAFF.

V and J are TRBV7-9 and TRBJ1-1; D gene ambiguous. CDR1 and CDR2 (germline): SEHNR, FQNEAQ (reference sequence). The CDR3 is made up of 17 amino acids. The V end was cut by 2 bases, the J end by 2 bases, with 18 bases between. The DNA for the CDR3 is TGTGCCAGCAGCTTACAGAGGCGTCAACAGCCAAACACTGAAGCTTTCTTT. Amino acid sequence: CASSLQRRQQPNTEAFF.

A single count supports this clone. V gene TRBV27 combines with J gene TRBJ1-4; no firm D call. The CDR3 runs 14 residues. Per germline, CDR1 MNHEY and CDR2 SMNVEV (reference sequence). Trimming took off 2 bases at V and 4 bases at J, with 8 bases between the two ends. The CDR3 loop is CASSLNRYNEKLFF. For the CDR3, the DNA is TGTGCCAGCAGTTTAAACAGATATAATGAAAAACTGTTTTTT.

The gene calls are TRBV5-1 and TRBJ1-2; D is ambiguous. Germline V gene data show CDR1 as SGHRS and CDR2 as YFSETQ. The CDR3 spans 15 residues. V was shortened by 0 bases and J by 7 bases, with 16 bases between the two germline ends. The CDR3 nucleotides are TGCGCCAGCAGCTTGGCCGGTGGTCCGGGAAGTGGCTACACCTTC. Its protein product is CASSLAGGPGSGYTF.

V and J are TRBV19 and TRBJ2-7; 8 bases line up with TRBD2. This CDR3 is 15 amino acids long. With 6 bases clipped from V and 7 bases from J, the junction kept 14 bases outside the gene matches. The V gene's germline CDR1 is LNHDA and CDR2 SQIVND (reference sequence). CDR3 nucleotide sequence: TGTGCCAGTAGCATTGAAGGGACTAGACGTCTGGAGCAGTACTTC. Its protein is CASSIEGTRRLEQYF.

V usage is TRBV11-2 and J usage is TRBJ2-5, with 7 bases identical to TRBD2. The V gene's germline CDR1 is SGHAT and CDR2 FQNNGV. V was clipped by 0 bases and J by 9 bases; unmatched bases: 10. This CDR3 has 15 residues. The CDR3 loop is CASSLDRGGRGAQYF. Here the CDR3 DNA reads TGTGCCAGCAGCTTAGATCGGGGAGGGAGAGGGGCCCAGTACTTC.

This clone was seen a few times. This chain uses TRBV7-6 with TRBJ1-4; D gene unclear. The CDR3 sequence is 15 residues long. Trimming removed 4 bases at V and 3 bases at J, with 12 bases between. Germline CDR1 reads SGHVS; CDR2 reads FNYEAQ. CDR3 nucleotide sequence: TGTGCCAGCAGCTCCCAATTTGGACCTAATGAAAAACTGTTTTTT. Translation gives CASSSQFGPNEKLFF.

The chain combines TRBV5-1 with TRBJ2-3; no definite D call. The CDR3 totals 14 residues. Looked up from germline, CDR1 is SGHRS and CDR2 is YFSETQ. Trimming pared 1 base from V and 3 bases from J, leaving 9 bases between. CDR3 sequence reads: CASSLLRITDTQYF. CDR3 coding DNA: TGCGCCAGCAGCTTGTTACGGATTACAGATACGCAGTATTTT.

The rearrangement uses TRBV28 and TRBJ2-5, with a weak D call TRBD2 (6 bases). CDR3 length: 11 amino acids. Germline CDR1 and CDR2: MDHEN and SYDVKM. With 4 bases removed from V and 9 bases from J, the gap between germline ends came to 9 bases. The DNA of the CDR3 is TGTGCCAGCAGTTGGGGGAGGCCCCAGTACTTC. Residues: CASSWGRPQYF.

This clone turned up a few times. The V gene is TRBV6-2 or TRBV6-3, the J gene TRBJ1-5, with TRBD1 matching over 9 bases. CDR3 length equals 14 residues. The trim removed 4 bases at V and 2 bases at J, leaving 0 bases unmatched. Germline lookup yields CDR1 MNHEY and CDR2 SVGEGT. CDR3 bases: TGTGCCAGCAGTTGGACAGGGGGCAATCAGCCCCAGCATTTT. It codes for CASSWTGGNQPQHF.

The chain carries TRBV18 and TRBJ1-4; D not certain. CDR1 KGHSH and CDR2 LQKENI come from the germline V gene. The CDR3 loop spans 15 amino acids. V was trimmed by 2 bases and J by 0 bases, leaving 7 bases between them. The CDR3 sequence is CASSPTVATNEKLFF. DNA for the CDR3: TGTGCCAGCTCACCAACTGTTGCAACTAATGAAAAACTGTTTTTT.